Following are 8 T cell receptor beta chains from one sample sequenced in a study of blood T cells in healthy people across ages. Through a sample-barcoded 5' primer and a J-beta primer mix, a second PCR was run for about 6 to 12 cycles. Each CDR3 protein is one row after TCRdb ran MiXCR on the 5' RACE reads. Of about a million distinct CDR3 sequences in the sample, roughly two fifths were seen once. Sequencing input: blood. The receptors were gathered from a man between 18 and 35 years old in good health.

This clonotype occurred a few times. The V call is TRBV6-2 or TRBV6-3, the J call TRBJ2-3; 9 bases map to TRBD2. The V gene's germline CDR1 is MNHEY and CDR2 SVGEGT. CDR3 length: 16 residues. The junction had 19 bases not matched to a gene; V was cut back by 6 bases and J by 12 bases. For the CDR3, the DNA is TGTGCCAGCAGCCCGGCGATAGCGGGGGTGTATGTGGTCCAGTATTTT. Its translation: CASSPAIAGVYVVQYF.

This clonotype has only a few counts. This sequence joins TRBV6-5 and TRBJ1-5; 8 bases line up with TRBD1. From germline, CDR1 is MNHEY and CDR2 SVGAGI. The CDR3 sequence is 15 residues long. Losses at the gene ends were 6 bases for V and 6 bases for J; bases not matched to a gene: 10. The CDR3 bases are TGTGCCAGCAGAGCAGGACAGGGAGAGAGTCAGCCCCAGCATTTT. It encodes CASRAGQGESQPQHF.

This chain connects TRBV6-1 to TRBJ2-3; 7 bases map to TRBD1. Germline V gene lookup returns CDR1 MNHNS and CDR2 SASEGT. The CDR3 contains 12 residues. The J segment lost 9 bases and the V segment lost 7 bases, leaving 7 bases of the junction unmatched. CDR3 in amino acids: CASKYRGSTQYF. The CDR3 nucleotides read TGTGCCAGCAAGTACAGGGGTTCGACGCAGTATTTT.

The chain joins TRBV6-2 or TRBV6-3 to TRBJ2-7; D is undetermined. The J call may be in error: the DNA end matches TRBJ2-5 better. In germline, CDR1 is MNHEY, CDR2 SVGEGT. This CDR3 is 13 amino acids long. CDR3 sequence reads: CASSYSLGETQYF. DNA of the CDR3: TGTGCCAGCAGTTACTCTTTGGGAGAGACCCAGTACTTC.

This clonotype was detected only a few times. The chain employs TRBV12-5 and TRBJ2-1; possibly TRBD1 for D (5 bases). This CDR3 contains 14 residues. V gave up 3 bases and J gave up 0 bases, with 6 bases separating them. Germline V gene sequence: CDR1 LGHNT, CDR2 FRNRAP. CDR3 residues: CASGFRVSYNEQFF. DNA for the CDR3: TGTGCTAGTGGTTTCAGGGTCTCCTACAATGAGCAGTTCTTC.

The gene calls are TRBV7-2 and TRBJ2-1; D might be TRBD1 (5 bases). The J call could be wrong; TRBJ2-7 is a better fit for the DNA end. Germline values: CDR1 SGHTA, CDR2 FQGNSA. This CDR3 region has 14 residues. The CDR3 nucleotides are TGTGCCAGCAGCTTCGGACAACCTTACAATGAGCAGTACTTC. Its translation: CASSFGQPYNEQYF.

The chain uses TRBV20-1 and TRBJ1-2; a possible D gene is TRBD1 (5 bases). Germline CDR1 and CDR2: DFQATT and SNEGSKA (reference sequence). There are 13 residues in the CDR3. The ends were cut back, 6 bases at V and 3 bases at J, with 14 bases in the middle. CDR3 DNA: TGCAGTGCGCCCGGGGGACGGTACTATGGCTACACCTTC. Its translation: CSAPGGRYYGYTF.

The chain carries TRBV6-1 and TRBJ2-3; no clear D gene. CDR1 and CDR2 from the germline V gene are MNHNS and SASEGT. V lost 2 bases and J lost 3, with 12 bases in between. The length of the CDR3 is 15 residues. The chain's CDR3 is CASSESWGQTDTQYF. CDR3 nucleotides: TGTGCCAGCAGTGAATCTTGGGGTCAAACAGATACGCAGTATTTT.